The next 7 T cell receptor beta chains were all read from a single sample in a study of regulatory T cells in long-lasting Graves disease. The time point was: persistent/refractory GD, antithyroid drugs over 5 years with positive TRAb. RNA from PBMCs was the source of the TCR library. Through Arm-PCR of CDR3 regions and iRepertoire HTBI primers, TCR beta libraries were built. A single record per CDR3 protein comes from TCRdb applying MiXCR to the multiplex PCR reads. The sample lists about 430,000 distinct CDR3 sequences; 21% were seen once. The specimen was peripheral blood mononuclear cells (PBMCs), collected when the disease was refractory, from a patient treated with antithyroid drugs. The receptors derive from a female donor with Graves disease.

This rearrangement joins TRBV13 to TRBJ1-3, with a possible D match to TRBD1 (6 bases). The V and J ends lost 4 bases and 8 bases respectively, with 12 bases between them. The germline V gene encodes CDR1 PRHDT and CDR2 FYEKMQ (reference sequence). The length of the CDR3 is 13 residues. CDR3 loop: CASSSGVWDTIYF. The CDR3 DNA reads TGTGCCAGCAGCTCAGGGGTTTGGGACACCATATATTTT.

Comments on this clonotype: This may arise from a read error, as a much more abundant clone is one base away. The chain joins TRBV9 to TRBJ1-1; no definite D call. Germline V CDR1 and CDR2: SGDLS, YYNGEE. The length of the CDR3 is 13 residues. The CDR3: CASSVAVNTGAFF. CDR3 nucleotides: TGTGCCAGCAGCGTAGCGGTGAACACTGGAGCTTTCTTT.

This clonotype was found a few times. This chain joins TRBV6-2 or TRBV6-3 and TRBJ1-5; 7 positions agree with TRBD1. CDR3 size: 15 residues. Germline CDR1 MNHEY, CDR2 SVGEGT. V lost 5 bases, J lost 4 bases, and 8 bases stayed unmatched. The CDR3 nucleotides read TGTGCCAGCAGTGAAGGACAGGCGTTGAATCAGCCCCAGCATTTT. It translates to CASSEGQALNQPQHF.

A note on this clonotype: A much larger clone lies a single base off, so this may be a read error. The J gene is TRBJ2-7, the V gene TRBV5-1, with 8 bases fitting TRBD1. This CDR3 has 14 amino acids. V dropped 8 bases and J dropped 9; count of bases not matched to a gene: 16. The germline V gene has CDR1 SGHRS and CDR2 YFSETQ. The chain's CDR3 is CARSPDRQGSLQYF. CDR3 nucleotide sequence: TGCGCCAGAAGCCCGGACCGACAGGGGTCTTTGCAGTACTTC.

This clonotype was recorded many times. The chain joins TRBV29-1 to TRBJ2-7, with TRBD2 matching over 8 bases. Germline assignment: CDR1 SQVTM and CDR2 ANQGSEA. This CDR3 comprises 13 residues. With 4 bases clipped from V and 4 bases from J, the junction kept 6 bases outside the gene matches. In nucleotides, the CDR3 is TGCAGCGTTGGTCGTCTAGCGGGTTACGAGCAGTACTTC. Protein sequence: CSVGRLAGYEQYF.

This clonotype was detected ten times or more. The chain employs TRBV7-9 and TRBJ2-5; no clear D. The CDR3 is 14 amino acids. With 1 base removed from V and 0 bases from J, the gap between germline ends came to 6 bases. Germline V CDR1 and CDR2: SEHNR, FQNEAQ (reference sequence). CDR3: CASSLGRYQETQYF. CDR3 DNA: TGTGCCAGCAGCTTAGGGCGTTACCAAGAGACCCAGTACTTC. Using reference TRBV7-9 and TRBJ2-5 for the parts outside the CDR3, the full variable domain is DTGVSQNPRHKITKRGQNVTFRCDPISEHNRLYWYRQTLGQGPEFLTYFQNEAQLEKSRLLSDRFSAERPKGSFSTLEIQRTEQGDSAMYLCASSLGRYQETQYFGPGTRLLVL.

This clonotype turned up a few times. The V gene is TRBV6-1, the J gene TRBJ2-4; D assignment may be TRBD1 or TRBD2 (5 bases each). V dropped 8 bases and J dropped 8 bases, with 16 bases sitting between them. The CDR3 extends over 13 amino acids. Germline CDR1 reads MNHNS; CDR2 reads SASEGT. DNA for the CDR3: TGTGCCAGCGCCCGGGGACCCCCGGACATTCAGTACTTC. It specifies CASARGPPDIQYF.